The 13 T cell receptor beta chains presented below share a single source sample, sequenced in a study of blood T cell repertoires in COVID-19. This table comes from immunoSEQ multiplex PCR, and its TCRdb copy is limited to in-frame clones, with some not included. This sample carries roughly 190,000 clones, 84% of them seen once, and the ten largest clones take about 3.2%. Sequences were obtained from PBMCs or T cells enriched from blood (not recorded which). The receptors were gathered from a woman aged 30 to 39 who had been exposed to COVID-19.

J is TRBJ1-4 and V is TRBV7-6, with 10 bases lining up with TRBD1. The CDR3 has 15 amino acids. Trimming removed 5 bases from V and 8 bases from J; junction bases left unmatched: 8. CDR1 is SGHVS, CDR2 FNYEAQ, per germline. CDR3: CASSPWTGGGEKLFF. CDR3 coding DNA: TGTGCCAGCAGCCCGTGGACAGGGGGAGGGGAAAAACTGTTTTTT.

As regards this clone: Other DNA sequences in this specimen translate into the identical CDR3. The gene calls are TRBV9 and TRBJ1-1; no definite D call. The CDR3 is made up of 12 amino acids. Trimming took off 0 bases at V and 4 bases at J, with 4 bases between the two ends. The germline V gene has CDR1 SGDLS and CDR2 YYNGEE. This chain's CDR3 is CASSVGATEAFF. In nucleotides, the CDR3 is TGTGCCAGCAGCGTAGGGGCCACTGAAGCTTTCTTT.

The chain joins TRBV5-1 to TRBJ2-3, with 13 bases lining up with TRBD2. Per the germline V gene, CDR1 is SGHRS and CDR2 is YFSETQ. CDR3 size: 18 residues. The junction had 7 bases not matched to a gene; V was cut back by 0 bases and J by 3 bases. The CDR3, as DNA: TGCGCCAGCAGCTTGGAGGGACTAGCGGGGCCGAGTACAGATACGCAGTATTTT. Its translation: CASSLEGLAGPSTDTQYF.

The chain links TRBV28 to TRBJ1-3; TRBD1 might be the D (5 bases). The CDR3 runs 14 residues. The germline V gene has CDR1 MDHEN and CDR2 SYDVKM. V dropped 5 bases and J dropped 1 base, with 9 bases sitting between them. The CDR3 region is CASSQGRSGNTIYF. The CDR3 DNA is TGTGCCAGCAGTCAGGGTCGTTCTGGAAACACCATATATTTT.

The chain has TRBV30 and TRBJ1-2; no definite D call. This CDR3 is built from 13 residues. Germline V gene data show CDR1 as GTSNPN and CDR2 as SVGIG (reference sequence). Trimming stripped 0 bases from V and 8 bases from J, with 13 bases between. The CDR3 loop reads CAWSVLTNGGYTF. The CDR3 DNA reads TGTGCCTGGAGTGTACTAACTAATGGGGGCTACACCTTC. Filled out from reference TRBV30 and TRBJ1-2, the complete variable domain reads SQTIHQWPATLVQPVGSPLSLECTVEGTSNPNLYWYRQAAGRGLQLLFYSVGIGQISSEVPQNLSASRPQDRQFILSSKKLLLSDSGFYLCAWSVLTNGGYTFGSGTRLTVV.

The chain carries TRBV4-1 and TRBJ1-5; 8 nucleotides align to TRBD1. V lost 1 base, J lost 6 bases, and 5 bases stayed unmatched. The CDR3 runs 15 residues. The germline CDR1 and CDR2 sequences are MGHRA and YSYEKL. CDR3 DNA: TGCGCCAGCAGCCAAGCTAACAGGGGGACTCAGCCCCAGCATTTT. Translating it yields CASSQANRGTQPQHF.

Comment on this clone: At one end the junction does not follow the germline gene, possibly because of a read error. The chain employs TRBV4-1 and TRBJ2-7; perhaps TRBD2 as D (6 bases). CDR1 and CDR2 (germline): MGHRA, YSYEKL. The CDR3 is 12 residues long. Here the CDR3 DNA reads TGCGCCAGCAGTCAAGGAGGGCTCGAGCAGTACTTC. Its protein is CASSQGGLEQYF.

The chain carries TRBV2 and TRBJ1-6; perhaps TRBD1 as D (6 bases). In germline, CDR1 is SNHLY, CDR2 FYNNEI. The CDR3 has 16 residues. V was trimmed by 1 base and J by 4 bases, leaving 11 bases between them. The CDR3 bases are TGTGCCAGCAGTGAAGGGACAGCCGCGTATAATTCACCCCTCCACTTT. Its protein product is CASSEGTAAYNSPLHF. Variable domain in full (rest from reference TRBV2 and TRBJ1-6): EPEVTQTPSHQVTQMGQEVILRCVPISNHLYFYWYRQILGQKVEFLVSFYNNEISEKSEIFDDQFSVERPDGSNFTLKIRSTKLEDSAMYFCASSEGTAAYNSPLHFGNGTRLTVT.

The chain recombines TRBV19 with TRBJ1-4, with 10 bases matching TRBD1. The CDR3 length is 15 residues. Germline V CDR1 and CDR2: LNHDA, SQIVND (reference sequence). Germline trimming cut 8 bases from V and 8 bases from J; bases unmatched to any gene: 11. CDR3 in amino acids: CASRPRGTGEEKLFF. CDR3 coding DNA: TGTGCCAGTCGACCCCGAGGGACAGGGGAGGAAAAACTGTTTTTT.

This chain joins TRBV30 and TRBJ1-1, with D perhaps matching TRBD1 (6 bases). Trimming took off 3 bases at V and 6 bases at J, with 11 bases between the two ends. The CDR3 runs 12 residues. Germline values: CDR1 GTSNPN, CDR2 SVGIG (reference sequence). The CDR3 protein is CAWSEGQPEAFF. The CDR3, as DNA: TGTGCCTGGAGCGAAGGACAGCCTGAAGCTTTCTTT.

V is TRBV12-3 or TRBV12-4 and J is TRBJ1-6; D might be TRBD1 (5 bases). The CDR3 consists of 13 residues. V was trimmed by 4 bases and J by 10 bases, leaving 11 bases between them. The CDR3 spells CASSSGVGSPLHF. The CDR3 nucleotides read TGTGCCAGCAGTTCGGGGGTGGGATCACCCCTCCACTTT.

The chain couples TRBV7-2 to TRBJ2-3; D is unclear. Germline CDR1 SGHTA, CDR2 FQGNSA. The CDR3 contains 13 residues. V was shortened by 7 bases and J by 2 bases, with 10 bases between the two germline ends. The CDR3 loop reads CASNRYDTDTQYF. The CDR3 DNA follows: TGTGCCAGCAACCGCTATGACACAGATACGCAGTATTTT. Full variable domain (missing parts from reference TRBV7-2 and TRBJ2-3): GAGVSQSPSNKVTEKGKDVELRCDPISGHTALYWYRQSLGQGLEFLIYFQGNSAPDKSGLPSDRFSAERTGGSVSTLTIQRTQQEDSAVYLCASNRYDTDTQYFGPGTRLTVL.

The V call is TRBV7-3, the J call TRBJ1-1; tentatively, D is TRBD1 (5 bases). Germline CDR1 is SGHTA and CDR2 is FQGTGA. The V end lost 2 bases, the J end lost 1 base, and 8 bases lay between the germline ends. The CDR3 totals 14 residues. CDR3 in DNA: TGTGCCAGCAGCTTAGGGGGGTGGAACACTGAAGCTTTCTTT. Translating gives CASSLGGWNTEAFF.